This T cell receptor (beta chain) was captured in a study of beta chain features in type 1 diabetes. Findings and caveats of the study: Shorter TCRB CDR3s, moderately but significantly so, were found in Type 1 diabetes patients in all four CD4+ subsets.

Per donor, one heparinised blood draw averaged around 120 mL. CD4+ cells of the naive, central memory, regulatory and stem cell-like memory types were sorted via CD45RO/CCR7/CD25/CD127/CD95/CD27. About this clone itself: Its antigen remains unidentified.

Expressed TCRB transcripts were sequenced because the entire RNA isolate underwent reverse transcription. Clones were sequenced by immunoSEQ multiplex PCR, and TCRdb holds only the in-frame ones, with some missing. This table has some 270,000 clones, under 13% appearing once. The clonotype comes from a man aged 30-40 years with type 1 diabetes. The sequenced material came from naive CD4+ T cells from blood.

CDR3 in amino acids: CASSAWDSYEQYF. The CDR3, as DNA: TGTGCCAGCAGTGCCTGGGACAGCTACGAGCAGTACTTC. The chain links TRBV25-1 to TRBJ2-7, with 7 bases matching TRBD1. J lost 3 bases, V lost 4 bases, and 3 bases had no gene match. Germline assignment: CDR1 MGHDK and CDR2 SYGVNS. The CDR3 runs to 13 residues.